A selection of T cell receptor beta chains follows, all from one sample in a study of early stage breast cancer tumors. Using immunoSEQ multiplex PCR, the repertoire was profiled, and TCRdb retains in-frame clones only, with some absent. The data show roughly 5,400 clones, around three fifths seen once. Material for sequencing was breast tumor tissue. The receptors here all came from a person aged 45 to 59 with breast cancer. CDR3s include the opening cysteine and the closing phenylalanine or tryptophan. D genes are given only for firm matches. Not all rows give a size; the values are once, few, many and, for expanded clones, a class.

CASSLSSSGYEQFF,TGTGCCAGCAGCCTCTCTTCTTCCGGGTATGAGCAGTTCTTC,-,TRBV6-5,-,TRBJ2-1
CASSSKPGQGFEQYF,TGTGCCAGCAGCTCAAAGCCGGGACAGGGGTTCGAGCAGTACTTC,TRBD1,TRBV7-2,-,TRBJ2-7
CASSLNSGGYQETQYF,TGTGCTAGCAGCTTAAATTCGGGGGGGTACCAAGAGACCCAGTACTTC,TRBD2,TRBV7-7,-,TRBJ2-5
CASSPAGQGIPGANVLTF,TGTGCCAGCTCACCAGCGGGACAGGGAATTCCTGGGGCCAACGTCCTGACTTTC,TRBD1,TRBV18,-,TRBJ2-6
CAISESMASGSFDEQFF,TGTGCCATCAGTGAGTCGATGGCTAGCGGGAGCTTTGATGAGCAGTTCTTC,TRBD2,TRBV10-3,-,TRBJ2-1
CSVPLGANVLTF,TGCAGCGTTCCTTTAGGGGCCAACGTCCTGACTTTC,-,TRBV29-1,-,TRBJ2-6
CASDDRADHLGYTF,TGTGCCAGCGACGACCGGGCAGACCATTTGGGCTACACCTTC,-,TRBV2,-,TRBJ1-2
CASSDYYGQGDEQYF,TGCGCCAGCAGCGATTACTACGGACAGGGAGACGAGCAGTACTTC,TRBD1,TRBV4-3,few,TRBJ2-7
CASSPSLAGEGEQFF,TGTGCTAGCAGCCCATCACTAGCGGGAGAAGGTGAGCAGTTCTTC,TRBD2,TRBV7-7,-,TRBJ2-1
CASSLNSQAVSYEQYF,TGTGCCAGCAGCTTAAACTCTCAAGCGGTTTCCTACGAGCAGTACTTC,-,TRBV11-2,-,TRBJ2-7
CAGRTGSSYEQYF,TGTGCCGGTCGGACAGGGAGCTCCTACGAGCAGTACTTC,TRBD1,TRBV6-1,-,TRBJ2-7
CASSFVGGGAYNEQFF,TGTGCCAGCAGTTTCGTCGGCGGGGGGGCCTACAATGAGCAGTTCTTC,TRBD2,TRBV27,-,TRBJ2-1
CAWSVLGSSYNSPLHF,TGTGCCTGGAGTGTACTTGGAAGCTCCTATAATTCACCCCTCCACTTT,-,TRBV30,-,TRBJ1-6
CASSLSGAGYEQYF,TGCGCCAGCAGCTTAAGCGGGGCTGGGTACGAGCAGTACTTC,TRBD2,TRBV5-1,-,TRBJ2-7
CASSQGSETSYGYTF,TGCGCCAGCAGCCAAGGTTCTGAAACTTCATATGGCTACACCTTC,-,TRBV4-1,-,TRBJ1-2
CASSLNLANYGYTF,TGTGCCAGCAGCTTAAACCTAGCTAACTATGGCTACACCTTC,-,TRBV11-2,large,TRBJ1-2
CASSQLQTGGEQYF,TGTGCCAGCTCACAACTACAAACAGGGGGCGAGCAGTACTTC,TRBD1,TRBV18,few,TRBJ2-7
CASSLGGSMVEPQHF,TGTGCCAGCAGCTTAGGGGGGAGCATGGTTGAGCCCCAGCATTTT,-,TRBV7-2,-,TRBJ1-5
CASSPGVEAFF,TGTGCCAGCAGCCCGGGGGTGGAAGCTTTCTTT,-,TRBV5-5,few,TRBJ1-1
CASGLQGAETQYF,TGTGCTAGTGGTTTACAGGGGGCAGAGACCCAGTACTTC,TRBD1,TRBV12-5,large,TRBJ2-5
CASSPHDGQPQHF,TGTGCCAGTAGTCCCCACGATGGTCAGCCCCAGCATTTT,-,TRBV19,large,TRBJ1-5
CASLLSGEFQETQYF,TGCGCCAGCTTGCTTAGCGGGGAGTTCCAAGAGACCCAGTACTTC,TRBD2,TRBV5-1,-,TRBJ2-5